Listed below are T cell receptor beta chains from one sample, sequenced in a study of T cell repertoires in cytomegalovirus infection. MiXCR, applied by TCRdb to the reads, yields one record per CDR3 protein. This sample has around 540,000 distinct CDR3 sequences; roughly a third occur once, and the top ten carry 17%. Antigen specificity for these receptors is unknown. The source material was cultured PBMCs, sampled from culture after CMV antigen stimulation. The receptors shown here come from a human donor in good health (CMV status not recorded). Some clones in this sample may be carry-over from other donors' samples. The CDR3 runs from the conserved cysteine through the conserved F or W. The D gene is left open where the match is weak.

J gene: TRBJ1-1
V gene: TRBV28
D gene: -
CDR3 protein: CASTPGGAMNTEAFF

J gene: TRBJ1-2
V gene: TRBV3-1
D gene: TRBD1
CDR3 protein: CASSRSDRGNSYGYTF

J gene: TRBJ2-2
V gene: TRBV12-5
D gene: -
CDR3 protein: CASGLSVDTGELFF

J gene: TRBJ1-4
V gene: TRBV28
D gene: TRBD1
CDR3 protein: CASSFSAGGGQGFF

J gene: TRBJ2-1
V gene: TRBV28
D gene: -
CDR3 protein: CASSLIGSSYNEQFF

J gene: TRBJ2-3
V gene: TRBV5-1
D gene: TRBD1
CDR3 protein: CASSLGTGFTDTQYF

J gene: TRBJ1-1
V gene: TRBV10-3
D gene: -
CDR3 protein: CAISRDTMNTEAFF

J gene: TRBJ2-7
V gene: TRBV5-1
D gene: TRBD1
CDR3 protein: CASRIGTGGSYEQYF

J gene: TRBJ2-3
V gene: TRBV5-6
D gene: -
CDR3 protein: CASSFPRSTDTQYF

J gene: TRBJ2-1
V gene: TRBV7-9
D gene: -
CDR3 protein: CASIHHGLVNEQFF

J gene: TRBJ2-3
V gene: TRBV19
D gene: -
CDR3 protein: CASSSSAGYTDTQYF

J gene: TRBJ1-1
V gene: TRBV6-2/TRBV6-3
D gene: TRBD1
CDR3 protein: CASRRQGALETEAFF

J gene: TRBJ2-2
V gene: TRBV7-9
D gene: -
CDR3 protein: CAISTTGTGELFF

J gene: TRBJ2-4
V gene: TRBV7-2
D gene: -
CDR3 protein: CASSLTRANIQYF

J gene: TRBJ2-1
V gene: TRBV12-3/TRBV12-4
D gene: TRBD2
CDR3 protein: CASSFQAGVNNEQFF

J gene: TRBJ2-7
V gene: TRBV28
D gene: TRBD2
CDR3 protein: CASSSGLAKQYF

J gene: TRBJ2-1
V gene: TRBV7-2
D gene: TRBD2
CDR3 protein: CASSLGAGVSNEQFF

J gene: TRBJ1-3
V gene: TRBV12-3/TRBV12-4
D gene: -
CDR3 protein: CASSFGNYIPQDF

J gene: TRBJ2-4
V gene: TRBV7-2
D gene: -
CDR3 protein: CASSLASSNNKNIQYF

J gene: TRBJ1-6
V gene: TRBV7-8
D gene: TRBD1
CDR3 protein: CASSSKGQGDSPLHF

J gene: TRBJ1-5
V gene: TRBV6-2/TRBV6-3
D gene: -
CDR3 protein: CASSYSVRGNQPQHF

J gene: TRBJ2-3
V gene: TRBV28
D gene: TRBD2
CDR3 protein: CASSPRLAGTDTQYF

J gene: TRBJ2-3
V gene: TRBV9
D gene: -
CDR3 protein: CASSVEAGLWLYF

J gene: TRBJ2-7
V gene: TRBV5-6
D gene: TRBD2
CDR3 protein: CASSFQTSGEGMYEQYF

J gene: TRBJ1-2
V gene: TRBV5-8
D gene: -
CDR3 protein: CASTRSGASNYGYTF

J gene: TRBJ1-1
V gene: TRBV7-8
D gene: TRBD1
CDR3 protein: CASCWGNRGNTEAFF

J gene: TRBJ1-2
V gene: TRBV4-3
D gene: -
CDR3 protein: CASSPTSGPNYGYTF

J gene: TRBJ2-1
V gene: TRBV28
D gene: TRBD2
CDR3 protein: CTSGNYNEQFF